Presented here are 2 T cell receptor beta chains from one specimen sequenced in a study of spatial heterogeneity in lung cancer (dated by TCRdb to about 2019). Taken with the paper, the label for time point translates to: sample taken at primary tumor resection. Here is what the overall study found, with its caveats: A correlation was observed between the number of expanded intratumoral alpha and beta TCRs and the tumor nonsynonymous mutation count.

Library preparation employed 5' RACE. Sequencing was performed on a NextSeq 500. The public reads were reprocessed in TCRdb via fastp at Q25 and MiXCR, keeping in-frame beta chains. Rows with a matching CDR3 protein are joined into one entry that keeps the most common DNA and genes. The sample table shows about 13,000 distinct CDR3 sequences, and roughly 2.9% are seen once. Of the sample, roughly 17% falls within the top ten clones. These TCRs' antigens remain unknown. Sequencing used lung tumor tissue, obtained at surgery. These receptors all stem from a male donor with early-stage non-small cell lung cancer.

Ten or more counts support this clonotype. This chain joins TRBV10-3 and TRBJ2-3, with D unclear. This CDR3 is built from 14 residues. Germline V gene lookup returns CDR1 ENHRY and CDR2 SYGVKD. Trimming cost V 2 bases and J 2 bases, with 8 bases left between them. The CDR3 sequence: CAISERDLTDTQYF. The CDR3 coding sequence is TGTGCCATCAGTGAGAGGGATCTCACAGATACGCAGTATTTT.

As regards this clonotype: A much larger clonotype is one base distant, so this may be a read error. The chain joins TRBV7-6 to TRBJ2-1; perhaps TRBD2 as D (6 bases). The CDR3 contains 15 residues. CDR1 is SGHVS, CDR2 FNYEAQ, per germline. With 3 bases removed from V and 7 bases from J, the gap between germline ends came to 16 bases. Here the CDR3 reads CASSLVSEGLNEQFF. The CDR3 DNA follows: TGTGCCAGCAGCTTGGTGAGTGAGGGACTTAATGAGCAGTTCTTC.